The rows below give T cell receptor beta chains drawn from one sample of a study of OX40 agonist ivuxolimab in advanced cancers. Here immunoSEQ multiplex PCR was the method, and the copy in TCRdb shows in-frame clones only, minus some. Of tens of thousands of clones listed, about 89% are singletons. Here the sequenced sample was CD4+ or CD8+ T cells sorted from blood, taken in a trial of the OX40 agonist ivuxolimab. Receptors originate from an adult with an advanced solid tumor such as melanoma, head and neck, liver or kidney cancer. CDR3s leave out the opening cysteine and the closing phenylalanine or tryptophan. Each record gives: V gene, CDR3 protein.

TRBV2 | ASSFETQY
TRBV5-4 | ASSFRDNNEQF
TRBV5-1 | ASSLFGGRTAGELF
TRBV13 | ASGSGFGYEQY
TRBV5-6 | ASSRRTSGEETQY
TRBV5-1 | ASSFRDSRPQH
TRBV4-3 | ASSQAGGGYEQY
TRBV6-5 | ASSDIGYGYT
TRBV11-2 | ASSFKSGELF
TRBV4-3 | ASSQDRGTAYEQY
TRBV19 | ASSSTGTETYEQY
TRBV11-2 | ASSLLAGSYEQF
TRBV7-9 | ASSPGTSGWREQF
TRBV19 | ASSISDFGEGYQPQH
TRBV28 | ASDYPPDGWGWINTGELF
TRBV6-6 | ASSYPGQNQPQH
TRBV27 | ATSSTGNRIYEQY